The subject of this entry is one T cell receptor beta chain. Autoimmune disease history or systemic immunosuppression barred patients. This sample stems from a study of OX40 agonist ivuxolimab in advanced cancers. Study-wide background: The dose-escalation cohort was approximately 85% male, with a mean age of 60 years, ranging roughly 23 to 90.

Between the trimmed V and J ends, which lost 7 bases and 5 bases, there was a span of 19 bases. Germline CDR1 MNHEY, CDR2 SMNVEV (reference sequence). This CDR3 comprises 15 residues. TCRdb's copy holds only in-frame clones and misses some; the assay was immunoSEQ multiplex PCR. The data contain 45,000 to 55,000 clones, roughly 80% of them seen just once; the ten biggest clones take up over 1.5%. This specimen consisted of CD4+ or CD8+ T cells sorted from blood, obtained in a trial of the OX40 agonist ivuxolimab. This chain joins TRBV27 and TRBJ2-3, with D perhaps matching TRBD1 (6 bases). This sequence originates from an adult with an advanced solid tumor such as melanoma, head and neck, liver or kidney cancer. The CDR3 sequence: CASTRGGEEKDTQYF. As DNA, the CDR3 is TGTGCCAGCACCAGGGGCGGAGAGGAGAAAGATACGCAGTATTTT.